Listed below are T cell receptor beta chains from one sample, sequenced in a study of T-cell reconstitution after alpha-beta-depleted transplantation in children. TCRdb recomputed calls from the PCR reads with MiXCR, one row per CDR3 protein. Among under 350,000 distinct CDR3 sequences listed, almost 10% were seen once. Sample: PBMCs from the stem cell graft donor, taken from the stem cell graft. The origin of the receptors is a human donor who donated a stem cell graft to a child with SCID. CDR3s include the opening cysteine and the closing phenylalanine or tryptophan. D genes are given only for firm matches. Only part of the rows carry a size: once, few, many, or a class if the clone is expanded.

v_call: TRBV10-3
d_call: NA
j_call: TRBJ2-1
clone_size: few
cdr3_nt: TGTGCCATCAGTGGAGGACAGTACAATGAGCAGTTCTTC
cdr3_aa: CAISGGQYNEQFF

v_call: TRBV7-9
d_call: TRBD1
j_call: TRBJ2-7
clone_size: many
cdr3_nt: TGTGCCAGCAGCTTGACAGGGGGTGTCTACGAGCAGTACTTC
cdr3_aa: CASSLTGGVYEQYF

v_call: TRBV14
d_call: TRBD1
j_call: TRBJ2-7
clone_size: few
cdr3_nt: TGTGCCAGCAGCCAATTTAACGCCCGGGACAGGGGCCTACCCTTCTACTACGAGCAGTACTTC
cdr3_aa: CASSQFNARDRGLPFYYEQYF

v_call: TRBV10-1
d_call: TRBD2
j_call: TRBJ2-3
clone_size: few
cdr3_nt: TGCGCCAGCAGTGCAAGCGGGGGGACGGGAGATACGCAGTATTTT
cdr3_aa: CASSASGGTGDTQYF

v_call: TRBV10-1
d_call: NA
j_call: TRBJ2-1
clone_size: few
cdr3_nt: TGCGCCAGCAGTGACCAGAAATCAGGGTACAATGAGCAGTTCTTC
cdr3_aa: CASSDQKSGYNEQFF

v_call: TRBV12-5
d_call: TRBD1
j_call: TRBJ1-4
clone_size: few
cdr3_nt: TGTGCTAGTGCCCCTACAGGGGCGAATAATGAAAAACTGTTTTTT
cdr3_aa: CASAPTGANNEKLFF

v_call: TRBV5-1
d_call: TRBD1
j_call: TRBJ2-1
clone_size: NA
cdr3_nt: TGCGCCAGCCGTCTCAGGACAGGCTACAATGAGCAGTTCTTC
cdr3_aa: CASRLRTGYNEQFF

v_call: TRBV29-1
d_call: NA
j_call: TRBJ2-7
clone_size: few
cdr3_nt: TGCAGCGTTAGGGTACAGACCCACGAGCAGTACTTC
cdr3_aa: CSVRVQTHEQYF

v_call: TRBV6-1
d_call: TRBD2
j_call: TRBJ2-5
clone_size: NA
cdr3_nt: TGTGCCAGCAGCGGACTAGCGGGTTACGAGACCCAGTACTTC
cdr3_aa: CASSGLAGYETQYF

v_call: TRBV28
d_call: TRBD1
j_call: TRBJ2-4
clone_size: many
cdr3_nt: TGTGCCAGCAGTTGGGGGACAGACGTTGGCTTC
cdr3_aa: CASSWGTDVGF

v_call: TRBV9
d_call: NA
j_call: TRBJ2-1
clone_size: few
cdr3_nt: TGTGCCAGCAGCGCGAACGACCTAGCGTCTGAGCAGTTCTTC
cdr3_aa: CASSANDLASEQFF

v_call: TRBV20-1
d_call: NA
j_call: TRBJ2-2
clone_size: many
cdr3_nt: TGCAGTGCCCGAGGGGCCGGGGAGCTGTTTTTT
cdr3_aa: CSARGAGELFF

v_call: TRBV10-3
d_call: TRBD1
j_call: TRBJ1-1
clone_size: NA
cdr3_nt: TGTGCCATCAGTGAGGCAAGGACAGGGGTTAACACTGAAGCTTTCTTT
cdr3_aa: CAISEARTGVNTEAFF

v_call: TRBV7-3
d_call: TRBD2
j_call: TRBJ2-7
clone_size: few
cdr3_nt: TGTGCCAGCAAACTAGCGGAGACCTACGAGCAGTACTTC
cdr3_aa: CASKLAETYEQYF

v_call: TRBV29-1
d_call: NA
j_call: TRBJ2-1
clone_size: NA
cdr3_nt: TGCAGCGTTCAGCGAGGGGACGCCTACAATGAGCAGTTCTTC
cdr3_aa: CSVQRGDAYNEQFF